Shown below are 21 T cell receptor beta chains from a single sample sequenced in a study of cytomegalovirus exposure and HLA in healthy donors. Using immunoSEQ multiplex PCR, the repertoire was profiled, and TCRdb retains in-frame clones only, with some absent. The sample records roughly 130,000 clones, approximately 91% being singletons. Sequencing was done on a sample of PBMCs. Every receptor here comes from a man aged 30-40 years in good health and CMV-seronegative.

J is TRBJ2-7 and V is TRBV7-5; the table's D call of TRBD2 was not tested on the DNA. TRBV7-5 is a pseudogene. The CDR3 totals 17 residues. The CDR3 sequence: CARSPNPGVAGGREQYF. For the CDR3, the DNA is TGTGCCAGAAGCCCCAATCCCGGGGTAGCGGGAGGTCGAGAGCAGTACTTC.

This chain joins TRBV29-1 and TRBJ2-1, with 7 bases matching TRBD1. Losses at the gene ends were 3 bases for V and 8 bases for J; bases not matched to a gene: 4. This CDR3 has 12 amino acids. CDR1 and CDR2 from the germline V gene are SQVTM and ANQGSEA. CDR3 sequence (DNA): TGCAGCGTTGAGACAGGGTTCCATGAGCAGTTCTTC. It yields the protein CSVETGFHEQFF.

This rearrangement joins TRBV5-6 to TRBJ2-7; 9 bases fit TRBD2. The CDR3 totals 15 residues. Losses at the gene ends were 4 bases for V and 1 base for J; bases not matched to a gene: 6. The germline CDR1 and CDR2 sequences are SGHDT and YYEEEE. The CDR3 here is CASSESGRLSYEQYF. The DNA for the CDR3 is TGTGCCAGCAGCGAGAGCGGGAGGCTATCCTACGAGCAGTACTTC.

The chain links TRBV6-5 to TRBJ1-2; D is possibly TRBD1 (6 bases). The CDR3 has 12 residues. Germline V gene lookup returns CDR1 MNHEY and CDR2 SVGAGI. V shed 6 bases and J shed 8 bases, with 13 bases lying between them. CDR3: CASRFKTGGYTF. CDR3 nucleotides: TGTGCCAGCAGATTCAAGACAGGCGGCTACACCTTC.

V is TRBV5-6 and J is TRBJ2-3; 8 bases align to TRBD2. Germline trimming cut 4 bases from V and 3 bases from J; bases unmatched to any gene: 13. Germline lookup yields CDR1 SGHDT and CDR2 YYEEEE. The CDR3 consists of 17 residues. The CDR3: CASSEIGAGARTDTQYF. In DNA form, the CDR3 reads TGTGCCAGCAGCGAAATTGGAGCGGGAGCGAGAACAGATACGCAGTATTTT.

This clone was counted once. CDR3 sequence (DNA): TGTGCCAGCAGCAAAAGGATAACCGGGACAGGGAATTCCTACGAGCAGTACTTC. Encoded protein: CASSKRITGTGNSYEQYF. The rearrangement links TRBV21-1 to TRBJ2-7; TRBD1, the D gene given by the table, was not confirmed from the DNA. TRBV21-1 has pseudogene status. There are 18 residues in the CDR3.

This sequence joins TRBV28 and TRBJ2-7; maybe TRBD1 (6 bases). V shed 8 bases and J shed 3 bases, with 23 bases lying between them. The V gene's germline CDR1 is MDHEN and CDR2 SYDVKM. This CDR3 has 16 amino acids. The CDR3 here is CASHKNRPGQLYEQYF. The CDR3 DNA reads TGTGCCAGCCATAAAAACCGGCCGGGACAACTCTACGAGCAGTACTTC.

This chain links TRBV5-1 with TRBJ1-5; 9 nucleotides match TRBD1. The CDR3 spans 13 residues. Germline trimming cut 4 bases from V and 7 bases from J; bases unmatched to any gene: 3. Germline assignment: CDR1 SGHRS and CDR2 YFSETQ. CDR3 nucleotides: TGCGCCAGCAGCCGGACAGGGGAACAGCCCCAGCATTTT. Protein sequence: CASSRTGEQPQHF.

This sequence joins TRBV21-1 and TRBJ1-1. TRBV21-1 is listed as a pseudogene. The CDR3 extends over 13 amino acids. In DNA form, the CDR3 reads TGTGCCAGCAGCAAAGGTTTAAACACTGAAGCTTTCTTT. Its protein product is CASSKGLNTEAFF.

The rearrangement uses TRBV5-1 and TRBJ2-2; TRBD2 aligns across 7 bases. The J segment lost 7 bases and the V segment lost 0 bases, leaving 3 bases of the junction unmatched. In germline, CDR1 is SGHRS, CDR2 YFSETQ. The CDR3 length is 14 residues. The DNA for the CDR3 is TGCGCCAGCAGCTTGGAAGCGGGAAACGGGGAGCTGTTTTTT. It translates to CASSLEAGNGELFF.

The chain uses TRBV18 and TRBJ2-4; 9 bases are a match to TRBD1. The junction had 8 bases not matched to a gene; V was cut back by 2 bases and J by 9 bases. The CDR3 has 15 amino acids. The V gene's germline CDR1 is KGHSH and CDR2 LQKENI. CDR3 in amino acids: CASSPEGQGTGIQYF. CDR3 DNA sequence: TGTGCCAGCTCACCAGAGGGACAGGGTACGGGCATTCAGTACTTC.

The gene calls are TRBV14 and TRBJ2-3, with 9 positions matching TRBD2. The ends lost 3 bases at V and 4 bases at J; junction bases unmatched: 5. The CDR3 sequence is 15 residues long. Germline V CDR1 and CDR2: SGHDN, FVKESK. CDR3 nucleotide sequence: TGTGCCAGCAGCCAGGGGCTAGCGGGGCCAGATACGCAGTATTTT. Its protein product is CASSQGLAGPDTQYF.

This chain joins TRBV5-5 and TRBJ2-7, with D perhaps TRBD2 (5 bases). Germline CDR1 SGHKS, CDR2 YYEKEE (reference sequence). The ends were cut back, 6 bases at V and 5 bases at J, with 15 bases in the middle. The CDR3 contains 13 residues. The CDR3 DNA is TGTGCCAGCAACCCCGGGGTAGGGAACGAGCAGTACTTC. Its protein product is CASNPGVGNEQYF.

The table lists this clone with a few counts. The chain recombines TRBV4-1 with TRBJ2-1; perhaps TRBD2 as D (6 bases). Germline CDR1 and CDR2: MGHRA and YSYEKL. The CDR3 runs to 16 residues. V was cut by 2 bases and J by 2 bases, with 13 bases left in between. The CDR3 here is CASSQSEGEPYNEQFF. CDR3 coding DNA: TGCGCCAGCAGCCAATCGGAGGGAGAACCCTACAATGAGCAGTTCTTC.

This rearrangement joins TRBV7-2 to TRBJ2-7; no firm D call. CDR3 length: 15 amino acids. The germline V and J ends were trimmed by 0 bases and 2 bases, with 11 bases remaining between them. CDR1 and CDR2 (germline): SGHTA, FQGNSA. CDR3 sequence (DNA): TGTGCCAGCAGCTTAGCGCGAGGATCTCCCTACGAGCAGTACTTC. The encoded protein is CASSLARGSPYEQYF.

The gene calls are TRBV19 and TRBJ2-1; 8 nucleotides agree with TRBD2. In germline, CDR1 is LNHDA, CDR2 SQIVND (reference sequence). The CDR3 is 15 residues long. The V gene end was trimmed by 6 bases and the J gene end by 2 bases; junction bases not matched to a gene: 6. CDR3 protein: CASSPAGVAYNEQFF. The DNA for the CDR3 is TGTGCCAGTAGCCCAGCGGGAGTGGCCTACAATGAGCAGTTCTTC. The whole variable domain, filled in from reference TRBV19 and TRBJ2-1, reads DGGITQSPKYLFRKEGQNVTLSCEQNLNHDAMYWYRQDPGQGLRLIYYSQIVNDFQKGDIAEGYSVSREKKESFPLTVTSAQKNPTAFYLCASSPAGVAYNEQFFGPGTRLTVL.

The chain has TRBV5-1 and TRBJ2-3; 7 bases line up with TRBD1. The CDR3 sequence is 15 residues long. Germline loops: CDR1 SGHRS, CDR2 YFSETQ. Unmatched junction bases numbered 9, after V lost 7 bases and J lost 1 base. The CDR3 loop is CASGQKGAGTDTQYF. The CDR3 region has the DNA TGCGCCAGCGGTCAGAAGGGGGCAGGCACAGATACGCAGTATTTT.

The chain couples TRBV6-6 to TRBJ1-1; D unresolved. V lost 6 bases and J 5 bases, leaving 22 bases between the germline ends. Germline CDR1 MNHNY, CDR2 SVGAGI (reference sequence). The CDR3 totals 16 residues. This chain's CDR3 is CASSHYFQAGITEAFF. The CDR3 DNA follows: TGTGCCAGCAGCCATTACTTCCAGGCGGGGATAACTGAAGCTTTCTTT.

The chain recombines TRBV4-2 with TRBJ2-2; D perhaps matches TRBD1 (5 bases). The CDR3 runs 16 residues. Germline V gives CDR1 LGHNA, CDR2 YNFKEQ. V was trimmed by 0 bases and J by 5 bases, leaving 13 bases between them. CDR3 residues: CASSQDPAGFTGELFF. DNA of the CDR3: TGTGCCAGCAGCCAAGATCCGGCAGGGTTTACCGGGGAGCTGTTTTTT.

The chain employs TRBV27 and TRBJ2-5; TRBD2 matches at 8 bases. From germline, CDR1 is MNHEY and CDR2 SMNVEV (reference sequence). V lost 11 bases to trimming and J lost 2 bases; unmatched junction nucleotides: 7. The CDR3 contains 13 residues. CDR3 region: CAAGGGPQETQYF. The CDR3 DNA sequence: TGTGCCGCGGGGGGAGGGCCTCAAGAGACCCAGTACTTC.

The genes are TRBV5-1 and TRBJ2-3; tentatively, D is TRBD1 (5 bases). V lost 7 bases and J 4 bases, leaving 13 bases between the germline ends. CDR3 length equals 13 residues. The germline V gene encodes CDR1 SGHRS and CDR2 YFSETQ. The CDR3 region is CASHLGQADTQYF. The CDR3 nucleotides are TGCGCCAGCCATTTGGGGCAGGCAGATACGCAGTATTTT.